The 14 T cell receptor beta chains below were found in one sample sequenced in a study of vaccination and CD4 T cells after COVID-19. Sequencing of cultured CD4+ T cell DNA used the Oncomine TCR Beta short-read assay. The authors extracted genomic DNA from cultured CD4+ T cells. TCRdb passed the PCR reads through MiXCR, listing each CDR3 protein once. The top ten hold roughly 15% of the sample, which has 7,500 to 10,000 distinct CDR3 sequences, about 35% seen once. The treatment denotes: roughly 11-day PBMC culture with coronavirus spike peptide pools or control peptides (ViraFEST assay). Pre-COVID-19 pandemic sampling (2011-2018) yielded the unexposed donor's CD4+ T cells. No antigens are known for them. Sample: CD4+ T cells from blood, cultured in vitro. All receptors derive from a human donor in good health.

The chain carries TRBV4-2 and TRBJ2-2; 7 positions match TRBD1. CDR3 length: 16 residues. The V gene's germline CDR1 is LGHNA and CDR2 YNFKEQ. Losses at the gene ends were 3 bases for V and 0 bases for J; bases not matched to a gene: 4. The CDR3 is CASSQATGTNTGELFF. As DNA, the CDR3 is TGTGCCAGCAGCCAGGCGACAGGGACGAACACCGGGGAGCTGTTTTTT.

This chain links TRBV6-2 or TRBV6-3 with TRBJ2-7, with D tentatively TRBD1 or TRBD2 (6 bases each). The CDR3 is 16 residues long. Between the trimmed V and J ends, which lost 2 bases and 4 bases, there was a span of 18 bases. Germline CDR1 reads MNHEY; CDR2 reads SVGEGT. In DNA form, the CDR3 reads TGTGCCAGCAGTTACCGGCCATCGACGGGGGCTTACGAGCAGTACTTC. Translated: CASSYRPSTGAYEQYF.

The chain couples TRBV20-1 to TRBJ2-1; 8 bases are shared with TRBD2. Germline loops: CDR1 DFQATT, CDR2 SNEGSKA (reference sequence). CDR3 length: 15 residues. The V gene end was trimmed by 5 bases and the J gene end by 9 bases; junction bases not matched to a gene: 15. CDR3 DNA sequence: TGCAGTGCTCTCCCCAGCGGGAGAAGGGTGGGTGAGCAGTTCTTC. Its translation: CSALPSGRRVGEQFF.

The rearrangement links TRBV6-1 to TRBJ2-5; perhaps TRBD2 as D (6 bases). Trimming took off 4 bases at V and 6 bases at J, with 18 bases between the two ends. This CDR3 is built from 15 residues. Germline V gene sequence: CDR1 MNHNS, CDR2 SASEGT. Here the CDR3 reads CASSVRDSTGKTQYF. CDR3 coding DNA: TGTGCCAGCAGTGTAAGGGACTCGACCGGTAAGACCCAGTACTTC.

This rearrangement joins TRBV7-2 to TRBJ2-7; possibly TRBD1 or TRBD2 for D (7 bases each). CDR3 size: 16 residues. V was trimmed by 5 bases and J by 3 bases, leaving 20 bases between them. The germline V gene has CDR1 SGHTA and CDR2 FQGNSA. The CDR3 DNA is TGTGCCAGCAGCCAGGGGGGGGCTAGCGGACTCTACGAGCAGTACTTC. Its protein is CASSQGGASGLYEQYF.

This clonotype showed up just a few times. The chain joins TRBV20-1 to TRBJ1-3; D gene ambiguous. V was shortened by 6 bases and J by 0 bases, with 12 bases between the two germline ends. Germline lookup yields CDR1 DFQATT and CDR2 SNEGSKA (reference sequence). The CDR3 has 14 residues. CDR3 coding DNA: TGCAGTGCCCGGCAGGAGGCCTCTGGAAACACCATATATTTT. It yields the protein CSARQEASGNTIYF.

This clonotype was observed a few times. The rearrangement links TRBV30 to TRBJ1-2; D ambiguous. V lost 3 bases and J lost 0, with 8 bases in between. Germline V lookup: CDR1 GTSNPN, CDR2 SVGIG (reference sequence). This CDR3 comprises 13 residues. CDR3 sequence: CAWREGSNYGYTF. CDR3 nucleotides: TGTGCCTGGAGGGAGGGCTCTAACTATGGCTACACCTTC.

Sample share makes this clonotype medium-sized. The rearrangement uses TRBV6-1 and TRBJ1-5; no reliable D call. The germline gives CDR1 MNHNS, CDR2 SASEGT. V was pared by 1 base and J by 1 base, with 5 bases between. This CDR3 has 14 amino acids. CDR3 region: CASSEGISNQPQHF. The CDR3 nucleotides read TGTGCCAGCAGTGAAGGAATAAGCAATCAGCCCCAGCATTTT.

This clonotype was counted only a few times. The chain couples TRBV7-2 to TRBJ2-1; TRBD1 agrees at 7 bases. The germline V gene encodes CDR1 SGHTA and CDR2 FQGNSA. The CDR3 has 18 amino acids. Unmatched junction bases numbered 11, after V lost 3 bases and J lost 0 bases. The CDR3 here is CASSLAPQGRNSYNEQFF. Here the CDR3 DNA reads TGTGCCAGCAGCTTGGCCCCACAGGGGCGGAACTCCTACAATGAGCAGTTCTTC.

In its sample, this clonotype was seen a few times. This chain joins TRBV6-5 and TRBJ2-7; 9 bases are a match to TRBD1. CDR3 length equals 14 residues. V was clipped by 2 bases and J by 4 bases; unmatched bases: 3. Germline V gene lookup returns CDR1 MNHEY and CDR2 SVGAGI. DNA of the CDR3: TGTGCCAGCAGTTACGGGGACAGGGCTTACGAGCAGTACTTC. Residues: CASSYGDRAYEQYF.

The rearrangement uses TRBV6-2 or TRBV6-3 and TRBJ2-3, with D perhaps TRBD2 (7 bases). This CDR3 is 15 amino acids long. The germline V gene encodes CDR1 MNHEY and CDR2 SVGEGT. Trimming shortened V by 3 bases and J by 2 bases, and 12 bases separated the two germline ends. CDR3 nucleotides: TGTGCCAGCAGTTATCAGGGGAGGGCCACAGATACGCAGTATTTT. It yields the protein CASSYQGRATDTQYF.

The chain links TRBV28 to TRBJ1-1; TRBD1 might be the D (5 bases). Trimming removed 4 bases from V and 7 bases from J, with 13 bases in between. This CDR3 has 13 residues. Per the germline V gene, CDR1 is MDHEN and CDR2 is SYDVKM. The CDR3 loop reads CASSSLDRIEAFF. DNA of the CDR3: TGTGCCAGCAGTTCACTCGACAGAATTGAAGCTTTCTTT.

The chain has TRBV4-2 and TRBJ1-2; a weak D match, TRBD1 (6 bases). The CDR3 length is 16 residues. Trimming took off 1 base at V and 2 bases at J, with 14 bases between the two ends. Germline V CDR1 and CDR2: LGHNA, YNFKEQ. The DNA of the CDR3 is TGTGCCAGCAGCCAAGGAAGGGGGGGGAGAAACTATGGCTACACCTTC. This gives the protein CASSQGRGGRNYGYTF.

V usage is TRBV20-1 and J usage is TRBJ2-7; weak D call: TRBD2 (6 bases). The V end was cut by 7 bases, the J end by 2 bases, with 15 bases between. This CDR3 is 13 amino acids long. Germline loops: CDR1 DFQATT, CDR2 SNEGSKA (reference sequence). The CDR3 here is CSGNGRKAYEQYF. CDR3 nucleotide sequence: TGCAGTGGAAACGGGAGAAAGGCCTACGAGCAGTACTTC.